This T cell receptor beta chain appears in the sequencing data of a study of identical twins. Note on this clonotype: The antigen is not known.

Broader study findings: Carriage of fewer insertions was seen in abundant cord blood beta clonotypes, whereas memory repertoires showed none. Weaker excess twin sharing was seen among beta out-of-frame sequences.

Template switching created a universal primer site, and the cDNA included unique molecular identifiers. TCRdb used MiXCR to reprocess the 5' RACE reads, holding one entry per CDR3 protein. The table shows 240,000 or so distinct CDR3 sequences, with approximately 7% occurring only once. CDR1 is DFQATT and CDR2 is SNEGSKA in the germline V gene (reference sequence). CDR3 size: 15 residues. The data were also submitted as part of a second study, on yellow fever vaccine responses in identical twins. That work adds: Twins reportedly mounted vaccine T cell responses that seemed partly convergent, partly personalized.

The source of this sequence is a woman younger than 30 in good health. V usage is TRBV20-1 and J usage is TRBJ1-5; D ambiguous. Sequencing used memory (CD45RO+) T cells sorted from blood. CDR3 amino acids: CSSSVSGEDNQPQHF. In DNA form, the CDR3 reads TGCAGCTCCTCCGTCAGTGGGGAGGACAATCAGCCCCAGCATTTT.